This TCR beta chain was found in a study of neurological immune-mediated disorders. Study results and caveats: HTLV-1-associated myelopathy had the most TCR clonal expansion, while multiple sclerosis had the least, a level that fell below healthy controls.

TCRdb re-called the 5' RACE reads with MiXCR, one entry per CDR3 protein. The table has 40,000 to 60,000 distinct CDR3 sequences, about 3.7% seen once. The CDR3 consists of 14 residues. Trimming removed 1 base from V and 4 bases from J, with 10 bases in between. Per the germline V gene, CDR1 is LGHDT and CDR2 is YNNKEL (reference sequence). In this sample, this clonotype turned up many times. Its matching antigen is unknown. This clonotype was sampled from a man between 35 and 55 years old with multiple sclerosis. The rearrangement joins TRBV3-1 to TRBJ2-5, with D unclear. Sequencing used PBMCs. The CDR3 DNA reads as TGTGCCAGCAGCCAAGTCGACCTGATAGAGACCCAGTACTTC. Amino acids: CASSQVDLIETQYF.